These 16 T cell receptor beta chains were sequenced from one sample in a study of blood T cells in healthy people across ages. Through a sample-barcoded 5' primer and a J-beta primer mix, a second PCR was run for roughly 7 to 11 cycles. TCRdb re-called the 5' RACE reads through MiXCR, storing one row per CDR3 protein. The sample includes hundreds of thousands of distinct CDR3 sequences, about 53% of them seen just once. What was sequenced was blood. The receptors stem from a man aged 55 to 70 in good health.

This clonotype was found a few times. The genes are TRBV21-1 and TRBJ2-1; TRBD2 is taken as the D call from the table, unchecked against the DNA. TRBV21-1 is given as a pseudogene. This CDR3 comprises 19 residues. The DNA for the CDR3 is TGTGCCAGCAGCAAAGACAAGGAGAGCGGGGGGAGCTCCTACAATGAGCAGTTCTTC. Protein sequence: CASSKDKESGGSSYNEQFF.

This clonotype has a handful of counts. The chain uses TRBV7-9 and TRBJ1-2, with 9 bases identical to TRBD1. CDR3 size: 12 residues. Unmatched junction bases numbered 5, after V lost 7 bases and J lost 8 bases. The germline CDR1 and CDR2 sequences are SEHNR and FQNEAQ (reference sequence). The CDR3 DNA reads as TGTGCCAGCACCACGACAGGGGGAGGCTACACCTTC. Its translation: CASTTTGGGYTF.

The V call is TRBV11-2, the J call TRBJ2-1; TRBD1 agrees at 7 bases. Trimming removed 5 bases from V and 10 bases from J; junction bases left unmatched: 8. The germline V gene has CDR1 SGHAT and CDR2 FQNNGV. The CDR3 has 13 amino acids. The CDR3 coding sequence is TGTGCCAGCAGCGTATCGTGGGGACAGGAGCAGTTCTTC. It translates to CASSVSWGQEQFF. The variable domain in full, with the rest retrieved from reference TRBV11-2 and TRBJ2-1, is EAGVAQSPRYKIIEKRQSVAFWCNPISGHATLYWYQQILGQGPKLLIQFQNNGVVDDSQLPKDRFSAERLKGVDSTLKIQPAKLEDSAVYLCASSVSWGQEQFFGPGTRLTVL.

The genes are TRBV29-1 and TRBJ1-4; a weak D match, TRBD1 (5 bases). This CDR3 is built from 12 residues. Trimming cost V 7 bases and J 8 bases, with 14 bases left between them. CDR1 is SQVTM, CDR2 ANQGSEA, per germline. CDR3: CSAAQGAEKLFF. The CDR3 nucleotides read TGCAGCGCGGCCCAGGGAGCGGAAAAACTGTTTTTT.

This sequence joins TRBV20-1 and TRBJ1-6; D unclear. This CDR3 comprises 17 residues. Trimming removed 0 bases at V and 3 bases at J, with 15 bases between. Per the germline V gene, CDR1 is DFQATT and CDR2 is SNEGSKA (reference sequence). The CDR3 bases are TGCAGTGCTAGAGATAGGCCAAGCCTTCTCTATAATTCACCCCTCCACTTT. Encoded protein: CSARDRPSLLYNSPLHF.

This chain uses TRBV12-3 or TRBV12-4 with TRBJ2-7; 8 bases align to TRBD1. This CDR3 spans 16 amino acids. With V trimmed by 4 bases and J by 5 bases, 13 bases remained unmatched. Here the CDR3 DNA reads TGTGCCAGCAGTTCCCTCAAAGGACAGGGTGGGCACGAGCAGTACTTC. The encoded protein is CASSSLKGQGGHEQYF.

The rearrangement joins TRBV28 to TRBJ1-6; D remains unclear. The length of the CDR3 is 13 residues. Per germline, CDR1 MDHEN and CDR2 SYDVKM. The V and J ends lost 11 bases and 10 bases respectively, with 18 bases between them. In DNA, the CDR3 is TGTGCCGTCATTGGAGGTGTGGAGTCACCCCTCCACTTT. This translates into CAVIGGVESPLHF.

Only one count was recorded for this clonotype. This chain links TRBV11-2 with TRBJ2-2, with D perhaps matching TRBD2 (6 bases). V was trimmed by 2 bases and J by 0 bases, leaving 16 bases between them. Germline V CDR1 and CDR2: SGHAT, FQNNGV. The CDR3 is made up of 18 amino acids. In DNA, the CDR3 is TGTGCCAGCAGCTTACGGCCGAGGCGGGAACCGAACACCGGGGAGCTGTTTTTT. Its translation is CASSLRPRREPNTGELFF.

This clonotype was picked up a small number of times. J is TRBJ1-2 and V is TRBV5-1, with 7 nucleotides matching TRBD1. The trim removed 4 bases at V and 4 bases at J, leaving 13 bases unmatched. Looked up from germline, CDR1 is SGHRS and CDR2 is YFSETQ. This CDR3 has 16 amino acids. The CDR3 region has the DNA TGCGCCAGCAGCGGCCAGGGACAGACATTGGGCTATGGCTACACCTTC. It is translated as CASSGQGQTLGYGYTF.

Here the CDR3 reads CAISEGREYEQYF. Here the CDR3 DNA reads TGTGCCATCAGTGAGGGGCGAGAGTACGAGCAGTACTTC. This chain connects TRBV10-3 to TRBJ2-7; D gene ambiguous. There are 13 residues in the CDR3. Germline CDR1 is ENHRY and CDR2 is SYGVKD. The V gene lost 2 bases and the J gene lost 4 bases, with 9 bases spanning the gap.

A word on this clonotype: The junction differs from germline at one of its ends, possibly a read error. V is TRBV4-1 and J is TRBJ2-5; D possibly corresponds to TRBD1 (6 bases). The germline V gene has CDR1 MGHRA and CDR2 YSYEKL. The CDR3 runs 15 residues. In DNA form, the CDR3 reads TGCGCCGGCAGCCCACTTCTGACAGGCGGAGAGACCCAGTACTTC. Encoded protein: CAGSPLLTGGETQYF.

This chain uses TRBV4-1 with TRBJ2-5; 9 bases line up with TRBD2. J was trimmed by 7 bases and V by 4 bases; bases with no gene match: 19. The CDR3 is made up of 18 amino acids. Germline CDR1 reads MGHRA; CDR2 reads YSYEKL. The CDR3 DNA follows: TGCGCCAGCAGCCGAACCTCTGAAGCGGGGGGACCGTTTGGGACCCAGTACTTC. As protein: CASSRTSEAGGPFGTQYF.

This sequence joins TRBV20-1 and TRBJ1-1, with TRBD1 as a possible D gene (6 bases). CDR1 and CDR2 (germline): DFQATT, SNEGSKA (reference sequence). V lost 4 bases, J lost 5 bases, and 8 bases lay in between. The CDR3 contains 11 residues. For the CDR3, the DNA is TGCAGTGCTACAGGGGTAACTGAAGCTTTCTTT. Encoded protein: CSATGVTEAFF.

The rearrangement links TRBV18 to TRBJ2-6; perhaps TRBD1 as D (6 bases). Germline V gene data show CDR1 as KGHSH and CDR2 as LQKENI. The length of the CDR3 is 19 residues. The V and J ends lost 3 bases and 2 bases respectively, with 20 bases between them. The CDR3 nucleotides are TGTGCCAGCTCACCTGTCACTCCGGGACAACTTACTGGGGCCAACGTCCTGACTTTC. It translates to CASSPVTPGQLTGANVLTF. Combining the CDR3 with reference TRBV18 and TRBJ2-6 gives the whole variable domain NAGVMQNPRHLVRRRGQEARLRCSPMKGHSHVYWYRQLPEEGLKFMVYLQKENIIDESGMPKERFSAEFPKEGPSILRIQQVVRGDSAAYFCASSPVTPGQLTGANVLTFGAGSRLTVL.

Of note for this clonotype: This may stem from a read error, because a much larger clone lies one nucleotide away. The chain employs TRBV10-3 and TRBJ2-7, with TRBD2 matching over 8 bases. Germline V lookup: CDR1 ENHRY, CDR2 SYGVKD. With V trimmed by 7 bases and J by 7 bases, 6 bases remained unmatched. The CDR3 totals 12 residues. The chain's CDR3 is CAITRGDNEQYF. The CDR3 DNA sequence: TGTGCCATCACGCGGGGGGACAATGAGCAGTACTTC.

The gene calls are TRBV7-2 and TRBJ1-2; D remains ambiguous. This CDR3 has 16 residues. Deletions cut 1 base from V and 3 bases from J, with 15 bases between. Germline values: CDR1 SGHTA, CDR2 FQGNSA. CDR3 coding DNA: TGTGCCAGCAGCTTAGGGACCGACCCGCGGTACTATGGCTACACCTTC. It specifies CASSLGTDPRYYGYTF. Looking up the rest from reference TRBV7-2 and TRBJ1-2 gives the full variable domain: GAGVSQSPSNKVTEKGKDVELRCDPISGHTALYWYRQSLGQGLEFLIYFQGNSAPDKSGLPSDRFSAERTGGSVSTLTIQRTQQEDSAVYLCASSLGTDPRYYGYTFGSGTRLTVV.